Each of the 14 T cell receptor beta chains below was sequenced from the same sample in a study of T cell responses to AZD1222 COVID-19 vaccine (dated by TCRdb to about 2021). Library preparation was by the immunoSEQ multiplex PCR assay. TCRdb's version of the immuneACCESS table is confined to in-frame rearrangements and falls short of the full clone set. An unresolved V gene accounts for under half of the shortfall where checked; the remainder is of unknown origin. This sample holds about 110,000 clones; 92% were observed only once. The top ten clones comprise roughly 1.2% of the sample. This specimen's time point label, interpreted: baseline before first vaccination. Sequenced here: peripheral blood, sampled on day 0 of AZD1222 vaccination. All receptors come from an adult in good health.

The chain employs TRBV6-2 or TRBV6-3 and TRBJ2-2; D is ambiguous. Germline values: CDR1 MNHEY, CDR2 SVGEGT. The V and J ends lost 2 bases and 5 bases respectively, with 9 bases between them. This CDR3 is 14 amino acids long. CDR3 region: CASSYLLGTGELFF. CDR3 sequence (DNA): TGTGCCAGCAGTTACCTTCTGGGAACCGGGGAGCTGTTTTTT.

This clone was counted a few times. The chain is built from TRBV5-6 and TRBJ2-7; D is undetermined. This CDR3 has 12 residues. Trimming cost V 5 bases and J 3 bases, with 9 bases left between them. Germline lookup yields CDR1 SGHDT and CDR2 YYEEEE. CDR3 in DNA: TGTGCCAGCAGTTTGAGAGGCTACGAGCAGTACTTC. It encodes CASSLRGYEQYF.

This clone has a single count. The chain uses TRBV28 and TRBJ2-6, with D hard to call. The CDR3 has 16 residues. The germline gives CDR1 MDHEN, CDR2 SYDVKM. Trimming pared 5 bases from V and 0 bases from J, leaving 11 bases between. The CDR3 DNA reads as TGTGCCAGCAGTCGAGACGGGCCCTCTGGGGCCAACGTCCTGACTTTC. Translation gives CASSRDGPSGANVLTF. Looking up the rest from reference TRBV28 and TRBJ2-6 gives the full variable domain: DVKVTQSSRYLVKRTGEKVFLECVQDMDHENMFWYRQDPGLGLRLIYFSYDVKMKEKGDIPEGYSVSREKKERFSLILESASTNQTSMYLCASSRDGPSGANVLTFGAGSRLTVL.

This clone has more than one count but fewer than ten. The rearrangement joins TRBV27 to TRBJ1-4, with a possible D match to TRBD1 (6 bases). Germline V lookup: CDR1 MNHEY, CDR2 SMNVEV (reference sequence). V was cut by 4 bases and J by 8 bases, with 14 bases left in between. The CDR3 totals 14 residues. The CDR3 reads CASSWGGPREKLFF. The CDR3 DNA is TGTGCCAGCAGTTGGGGGGGGCCGCGAGAAAAACTGTTTTTT.

This clone appeared once. V and J are TRBV7-8 and TRBJ1-2, with a weak D call TRBD1 (5 bases). The CDR3 loop spans 14 amino acids. V gave up 5 bases and J gave up 8 bases, with 18 bases separating them. Germline V gene lookup returns CDR1 SGHVS and CDR2 FQNEAQ. CDR3 loop: CASSLGTPRGGYTF. CDR3 in DNA: TGTGCCAGCAGCCTAGGGACGCCCCGGGGCGGCTACACCTTC.

The V and J genes are TRBV7-3 and TRBJ1-1, with D possibly matching TRBD1 (6 bases). V shed 4 bases and J shed 1 base, with 13 bases lying between them. Germline-derived CDR1 and CDR2 are SGHTA and FQGTGA. The CDR3 extends over 15 amino acids. The chain's CDR3 is CASSSSGTRNTEAFF. For the CDR3, the DNA is TGTGCCAGCAGCTCGTCCGGGACAAGGAACACTGAAGCTTTCTTT.

The genes are TRBV28 and TRBJ1-6, with D perhaps matching TRBD1 (5 bases). The CDR3 has 15 residues. V lost 7 bases, J lost 4 bases, and 14 bases lay in between. Germline V CDR1 and CDR2: MDHEN, SYDVKM. CDR3 DNA: TGTGCCAGCACTTACAGCCAGGGATATAATTCACCCCTCCACTTT. Residues: CASTYSQGYNSPLHF.

This sequence joins TRBV11-3 and TRBJ2-1; the D gene is possibly TRBD2 (6 bases). CDR1 SGHNT and CDR2 YENEEA come from the germline V gene. V lost 1 base, J lost 6 bases, and 13 bases lay in between. This CDR3 region has 15 residues. The DNA of the CDR3 is TGTGCCAGCAGCTTAGGGGCGGGGTCTAGCAATGAGCAGTTCTTC. Its protein is CASSLGAGSSNEQFF. The full variable domain, rest sourced from reference TRBV11-3 and TRBJ2-1, is EAGVVQSPRYKIIEKKQPVAFWCNPISGHNTLYWYLQNLGQGPELLIRYENEEAVDDSQLPKDRFSAERLKGVDSTLKIQPAELGDSAVYLCASSLGAGSSNEQFFGPGTRLTVL.

The chain is built from TRBV2 and TRBJ1-5; 7 positions match TRBD1. Germline-derived CDR1 and CDR2 are SNHLY and FYNNEI. The V and J ends lost 8 bases and 7 bases, in that order; junction bases with no gene match: 8. The CDR3 totals 13 residues. CDR3 residues: CASHTGARQPQHF. CDR3 DNA: TGTGCCAGCCATACAGGGGCAAGGCAGCCCCAGCATTTT.

The chain links TRBV6-5 to TRBJ1-6, with a weak D call TRBD1 (5 bases). The V gene's germline CDR1 is MNHEY and CDR2 SVGAGI. CDR3 length: 16 residues. V was trimmed by 4 bases and J by 8 bases, leaving 18 bases between them. In nucleotides, the CDR3 is TGTGCCAGCAGTTCCCCCCCAGGGTATAGGGATTCACCCCTCCACTTT. It codes for CASSSPPGYRDSPLHF.

The rearrangement uses TRBV30 and TRBJ2-5; D ambiguous. Germline V CDR1 and CDR2: GTSNPN, SVGIG (reference sequence). V was pared by 0 bases and J by 5 bases, with 7 bases between. This CDR3 is built from 12 residues. CDR3: CAWSVFRETQYF. CDR3 in DNA: TGTGCCTGGAGTGTATTCAGGGAGACCCAGTACTTC.

This chain uses TRBV10-3 with TRBJ1-1; the D gene is possibly TRBD1 (6 bases). Trimming pared 4 bases from V and 1 base from J, leaving 16 bases between. This CDR3 is built from 16 residues. CDR1 and CDR2 from the germline V gene are ENHRY and SYGVKD. The CDR3: CAISVVGGRKNTEAFF. CDR3 bases: TGTGCCATCAGTGTGGTAGGGGGACGGAAGAACACTGAAGCTTTCTTT.

This clone was counted only a few times. The rearrangement links TRBV27 to TRBJ1-4, with D unclear. Germline lookup yields CDR1 MNHEY and CDR2 SMNVEV (reference sequence). The CDR3 is 15 amino acids. V was shortened by 2 bases and J by 0 bases, with 7 bases between the two germline ends. As DNA, the CDR3 is TGTGCCAGCAGTTTAGTTGGAGCAACTAATGAAAAACTGTTTTTT. Residues: CASSLVGATNEKLFF.

J is TRBJ2-5 and V is TRBV5-1; D may be TRBD2 (5 bases). The CDR3 length is 14 residues. CDR1 and CDR2 (germline): SGHRS, YFSETQ. V gave up 0 bases and J gave up 3 bases, with 9 bases separating them. The CDR3 reads CASSLAGVEETQYF. CDR3 DNA sequence: TGCGCCAGCAGCTTGGCCGGGGTGGAAGAGACCCAGTACTTC.